A single sample is the source of the 26 T cell receptor beta chains below, sequenced in a study of CD8 T cells in ankylosing spondylitis. Points from the study as a whole: One TCR beta motif, made up of eight or nine highly homologous variants, appeared characteristic of ankylosing spondylitis blood.

These receptors have no identified antigens. One entry per CDR3 protein results from TCRdb running MiXCR on the 5' RACE reads. The sample holds about 540,000 distinct CDR3 sequences, 10% to 15% seen once. Sequencing was done on a sample of blood, either unsorted or a sorted T cell fraction (not recorded which). The receptor source for this set is a male donor with ankylosing spondylitis.

This clonotype was counted a few times. The rearrangement uses TRBV4-1 and TRBJ2-1, with TRBD2 matching over 7 bases. This CDR3 comprises 15 residues. The germline gives CDR1 MGHRA, CDR2 YSYEKL. V lost 5 bases and J lost 2; bases outside the gene matches: 6. The CDR3 bases are TGCGCCAGCAGCTACGGGACTACCACCTACAATGAGCAGTTCTTC. Encoded protein: CASSYGTTTYNEQFF.

The chain's CDR3 is CASRPTPAATHYNEQFF. CDR3 nucleotides: TGTGCCAGCAGGCCGACCCCCGCAGCCACCCATTACAATGAGCAGTTCTTC. The V gene is TRBV12-3 or TRBV12-4, the J gene TRBJ2-1; unclear D gene. V lost 6 bases and J 4 bases, leaving 22 bases between the germline ends. The CDR3 contains 17 residues.

There are a few counts of this clonotype. This rearrangement joins TRBV7-9 to TRBJ1-2; 7 nucleotides align to TRBD1. CDR1 and CDR2 (germline): SEHNR, FQNEAQ (reference sequence). V gave up 4 bases and J gave up 3 bases; unmatched junction bases: 5. The CDR3 has 14 residues. The CDR3 is CASSSRTGYYGYTF. The CDR3, as DNA: TGTGCCAGCAGCTCCCGGACAGGCTACTATGGCTACACCTTC.

The rearrangement links TRBV29-1 to TRBJ2-5; perhaps TRBD2 as D (5 bases). CDR1 SQVTM and CDR2 ANQGSEA come from the germline V gene. The ends were cut back, 3 bases at V and 6 bases at J, with 17 bases in the middle. This CDR3 is 14 amino acids long. The DNA of the CDR3 is TGCAGCGTTGATGGGCTAGCAGTGGATCAGACCCAGTACTTC. It is translated as CSVDGLAVDQTQYF.

This clonotype was seen ten or more times. The chain carries TRBV12-3 or TRBV12-4 and TRBJ1-3, with D maybe TRBD1 (6 bases). This CDR3 is built from 17 residues. Trimming left V 5 bases short and J 3 bases short, with 20 bases between. The CDR3 reads CASSPQGVPVFGNTIYF. The CDR3 DNA sequence: TGTGCCAGCAGTCCACAGGGAGTCCCCGTGTTTGGAAACACCATATATTTT.

Worth noting for this clonotype: The junction departs from germline at one end; a sequencing error may be responsible. The chain joins TRBV5-1 to TRBJ1-1, with TRBD1 matching over 9 bases. This CDR3 comprises 15 residues. CDR1 and CDR2 (germline): SGHRS, YFSETQ. CDR3 DNA: TGCGCCAGCAGCTTGGCTCCGGGACAGGGCGCGTGGAGGATCTTT. Amino acid sequence: CASSLAPGQGAWRIF.

This clonotype was seen only a few times. The V gene is TRBV20-1, the J gene TRBJ2-7, with TRBD2 matching over 12 bases. Germline CDR1 DFQATT, CDR2 SNEGSKA (reference sequence). This CDR3 region has 14 residues. J was trimmed by 4 bases and V by 5 bases; bases with no gene match: 6. CDR3 loop: CSACTSGRPYEQYF. In DNA, the CDR3 is TGCAGTGCTTGCACTAGCGGGAGGCCTTACGAGCAGTACTTC.

This clonotype has ten or more counts. V and J are TRBV29-1 and TRBJ2-1; D remains ambiguous. Germline V gene data show CDR1 as SQVTM and CDR2 as ANQGSEA. With 4 bases removed from V and 5 bases from J, the gap between germline ends came to 15 bases. The CDR3 is 14 amino acids. The CDR3 spells CSVAGSPFDNEQFF. In nucleotides, the CDR3 is TGCAGCGTTGCCGGCAGTCCCTTCGACAATGAGCAGTTCTTC.

Comments on this clonotype: At one end the junction does not follow the germline gene, possibly because of a read error. The J gene is TRBJ1-2, the V gene TRBV4-1, with TRBD1 matching over 7 bases. From germline, CDR1 is MGHRA and CDR2 YSYEKL. The length of the CDR3 is 14 residues. CDR3 sequence (DNA): TGCGCCAGCAGCCAAGTAGGGGGCGACTATGGCTACATCTTC. It specifies CASSQVGGDYGYIF.

The V call is TRBV12-3 or TRBV12-4, the J call TRBJ2-7, with TRBD2 matching 8 bases. V gave up 6 bases and J gave up 2 bases; unmatched junction bases: 9. CDR3 length: 15 amino acids. The CDR3 region has the DNA TGTGCCAGCAGGTGGGGTGCGGGAGGCACCTACGAGCAGTACTTC. Its translation: CASRWGAGGTYEQYF.

The rearrangement uses TRBV7-9 and TRBJ1-6; D gene unclear. The length of the CDR3 is 13 residues. The V and J ends lost 1 base and 14 bases respectively, with 12 bases between them. The V gene's germline CDR1 is SEHNR and CDR2 FQNEAQ (reference sequence). DNA for the CDR3: TGTGCCAGCAGCTTAGAATTGGCGGAGGCCCTCCACTTT. Its protein product is CASSLELAEALHF. Full variable domain (remainder filled in from reference TRBV7-9 and TRBJ1-6): DTGVSQNPRHKITKRGQNVTFRCDPISEHNRLYWYRQTLGQGPEFLTYFQNEAQLEKSRLLSDRFSAERPKGSFSTLEIQRTEQGDSAMYLCASSLELAEALHFGNGTRLTVT.

This clonotype was seen many times. CDR3 sequence: CSAREHQPQHF. DNA of the CDR3: TGCAGTGCTAGAGAACATCAGCCCCAGCATTTT. The genes are TRBV20-1 and TRBJ1-5; D call uncertain. This CDR3 has 11 residues. Germline loops: CDR1 DFQATT, CDR2 SNEGSKA (reference sequence). V shed 0 bases and J shed 5 bases, with 2 bases lying between them.

The V gene is TRBV20-1, the J gene TRBJ2-7; weak D call: TRBD1 (5 bases). The V end was cut by 2 bases, the J end by 2 bases, with 13 bases between. Germline CDR1 and CDR2: DFQATT and SNEGSKA (reference sequence). The CDR3 has 14 amino acids. CDR3 in amino acids: CSARSRVVAYEQYF. Written as DNA, the CDR3 is TGCAGTGCTAGAAGCAGGGTAGTGGCCTACGAGCAGTACTTC.

This clonotype came up a few times. This rearrangement joins TRBV20-1 to TRBJ1-2; the match to TRBD1 covers 7 bases. This CDR3 is 13 amino acids long. In germline, CDR1 is DFQATT, CDR2 SNEGSKA (reference sequence). V trimming: 4 bases; J trimming: 2 bases; junction bases outside the gene matches: 4. The CDR3 spells CSATGTVNYGYTF. CDR3 coding DNA: TGCAGTGCTACCGGGACAGTCAACTATGGCTACACCTTC.

V is TRBV20-1 and J is TRBJ1-6, with 8 bases fitting TRBD1. Germline lookup yields CDR1 DFQATT and CDR2 SNEGSKA (reference sequence). V lost 1 base to trimming and J lost 7 bases; unmatched junction nucleotides: 9. This CDR3 region has 16 residues. CDR3 region: CSARAMGDRLNSPLHF. For the CDR3, the DNA is TGCAGTGCTAGAGCCATGGGGGACAGGTTAAATTCACCCCTCCACTTT.

This clonotype showed up many times. One end of the junction fails to match germline, which may point to a read error. The chain uses TRBV5-4 and TRBJ1-2; D gene uncertain. CDR1 and CDR2 from the germline V gene are SGHNT and YYREEE (reference sequence). This CDR3 comprises 12 residues. CDR3 DNA: TGTGCCAGCAGTTTGGGGTTCTATGGCTACACCTTC. It yields the protein CASSLGFYGYTF.

The chain employs TRBV2 and TRBJ2-7; 11 bases line up with TRBD1. This CDR3 region has 14 residues. After removal of 10 bases from V and 5 bases from J, the junction contained 10 bases not matched to a gene. Looked up from germline, CDR1 is SNHLY and CDR2 is FYNNEI. CDR3 residues: CATGRGQGGHEQYV. CDR3 sequence (DNA): TGTGCCACCGGGAGGGGACAGGGGGGCCACGAGCAGTACGTC.

This clonotype was detected many times. One end of the junction fails to match germline, which may point to a read error. J is TRBJ1-6 and V is TRBV27; possible D gene TRBD1, 5 bases. Germline V lookup: CDR1 MNHEY, CDR2 SMNVEV (reference sequence). The CDR3 runs to 17 residues. The CDR3 protein is CASSLGLKPGGDSPLHF. DNA for the CDR3: TGTGCCAGCAGTTTAGGCCTAAAGCCAGGAGGGGATTCGCCCCTCCACTTT.

CDR3 amino acids: CASSLTVYNSPLHF. The CDR3 DNA reads TGTGCCAGCAGCCTCACAGTCTATAATTCACCCCTCCACTTT. The J gene is TRBJ1-6, the V gene TRBV11-3; D remains unclear. Between the trimmed V and J ends, which lost 5 bases and 3 bases, there was a span of 8 bases. Looked up from germline, CDR1 is SGHNT and CDR2 is YENEEA. This CDR3 comprises 14 residues.

The genes are TRBV7-2 and TRBJ1-5; the D is unclear. Trimming removed 5 bases at V and 0 bases at J, with 11 bases between. Germline V gene sequence: CDR1 SGHTA, CDR2 FQGNSA. This CDR3 region has 15 residues. The CDR3 coding sequence is TGTGCCAGCAGCCTTGACACGAATAGCAATCAGCCCCAGCATTTT. Translation: CASSLDTNSNQPQHF.

The chain couples TRBV7-9 to TRBJ2-3; 9 bases match TRBD2. The CDR3 is 15 amino acids. The germline CDR1 and CDR2 sequences are SEHNR and FQNEAQ (reference sequence). V was clipped by 11 bases and J by 2 bases; unmatched bases: 11. In nucleotides, the CDR3 is TGTGCCCATGGGGCGACTAGCGGAACCACAGATACGCAGTATTTT. It encodes CAHGATSGTTDTQYF.

V and J are TRBV20-1 and TRBJ2-1, with TRBD2 matching 8 bases. V trimming: 4 bases; J trimming: 4 bases; junction bases outside the gene matches: 9. The length of the CDR3 is 15 residues. Germline V CDR1 and CDR2: DFQATT, SNEGSKA (reference sequence). The chain's CDR3 is CSAKGERELYNEQFF. In DNA, the CDR3 is TGCAGTGCTAAGGGAGAGCGGGAGTTATACAATGAGCAGTTCTTC.

This clonotype was seen a handful of times. The chain couples TRBV29-1 to TRBJ2-1; 7 nucleotides agree with TRBD1. V was clipped by 3 bases and J by 6 bases; unmatched bases: 2. The germline CDR1 and CDR2 sequences are SQVTM and ANQGSEA. CDR3 length: 12 residues. The CDR3 is CSVDRGINEQFF. The CDR3 DNA follows: TGCAGCGTTGACAGGGGGATCAATGAGCAGTTCTTC.

This clonotype was seen repeatedly, ten times or more. CDR3 DNA sequence: TGTGCCAGCAGTTACGGACTAGGGGAGCTGTTTTTT. Translating gives CASSYGLGELFF. The V and J genes are TRBV12-3 or TRBV12-4 and TRBJ2-2; possibly TRBD2 for D (6 bases). The V end was cut by 4 bases, the J end by 8 bases, with 8 bases between. The CDR3 has 12 residues.

This clonotype was detected ten times or more. This sequence joins TRBV12-3 or TRBV12-4 and TRBJ1-5, with D tentatively TRBD1 (5 bases). V lost 7 bases and J lost 0, with 16 bases in between. The CDR3 loop spans 16 amino acids. In DNA, the CDR3 is TGTGCCAGCACTGGGGGGTCATTTTATAGCAATCAGCCCCAGCATTTT. It yields the protein CASTGGSFYSNQPQHF.

This clonotype has ten or more counts. This CDR3 is CASSQEVGQNTGELFF. CDR3 nucleotides: TGTGCCAGCAGCCAAGAGGTGGGCCAAAACACCGGGGAGCTGTTTTTT. The V gene is TRBV14, the J gene TRBJ2-2; D gene uncertain. This CDR3 has 16 residues. The ends were cut back, 0 bases at V and 2 bases at J, with 10 bases in the middle. Germline V gene lookup returns CDR1 SGHDN and CDR2 FVKESK.